This T cell receptor (beta chain) came from a study of response to subunit inactivated influenza vaccine. TCRdb re-called the RT-PCR reads with MiXCR, one entry per CDR3 protein. The sample lists approximately 700,000 distinct CDR3 sequences; roughly 14% were seen once. Findings and limits, study-wide: New T cells are recruited in small numbers by each seasonal influenza vaccination, according to the authors' suggestion.

The CDR3 has 17 residues. V was cut by 1 base and J by 0 bases, with 13 bases left in between. Germline CDR1 and CDR2: MNHEY and SVGAGI. About this clonotype itself: Its antigen remains unidentified.

The receptor's source is a man aged 45-65 years who received an inactivated influenza vaccine. This sample comprised PBMCs from blood, obtained 14 to 15 days before vaccination. The rearrangement uses TRBV6-5 and TRBJ1-5; D is perhaps TRBD1 (6 bases). CDR3 loop: CASSYYDRTRSNQPQHF. The DNA for the CDR3 is TGTGCCAGCAGTTACTACGACAGGACCCGTAGCAATCAGCCCCAGCATTTT.